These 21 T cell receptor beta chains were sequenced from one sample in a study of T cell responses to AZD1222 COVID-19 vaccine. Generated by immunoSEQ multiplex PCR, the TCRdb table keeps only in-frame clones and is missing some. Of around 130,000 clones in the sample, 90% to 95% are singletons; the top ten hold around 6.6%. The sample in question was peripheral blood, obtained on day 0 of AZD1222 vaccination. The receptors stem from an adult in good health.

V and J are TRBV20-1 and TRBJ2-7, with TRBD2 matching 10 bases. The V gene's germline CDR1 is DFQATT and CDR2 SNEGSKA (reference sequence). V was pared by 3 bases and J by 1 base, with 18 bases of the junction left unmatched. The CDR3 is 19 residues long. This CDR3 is CSASALAGDWFRGSYEQYF. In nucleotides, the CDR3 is TGCAGTGCTAGTGCGCTAGCGGGAGACTGGTTTCGTGGGTCCTACGAGCAGTACTTC.

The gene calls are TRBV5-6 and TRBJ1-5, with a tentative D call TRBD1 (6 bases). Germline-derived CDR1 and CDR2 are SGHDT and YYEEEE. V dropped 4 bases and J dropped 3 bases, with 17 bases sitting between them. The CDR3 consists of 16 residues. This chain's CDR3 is CASSDSRQAYNQPQHF. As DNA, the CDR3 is TGTGCCAGCAGCGATTCACGACAGGCCTACAATCAGCCCCAGCATTTT.

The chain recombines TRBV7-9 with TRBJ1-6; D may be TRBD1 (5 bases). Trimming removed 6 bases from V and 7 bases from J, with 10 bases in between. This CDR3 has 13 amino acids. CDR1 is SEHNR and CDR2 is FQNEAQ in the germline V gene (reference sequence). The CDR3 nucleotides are TGTGCCAGCAGTTCCCAGGGCAATTCACCCCTCCACTTT. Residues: CASSSQGNSPLHF.

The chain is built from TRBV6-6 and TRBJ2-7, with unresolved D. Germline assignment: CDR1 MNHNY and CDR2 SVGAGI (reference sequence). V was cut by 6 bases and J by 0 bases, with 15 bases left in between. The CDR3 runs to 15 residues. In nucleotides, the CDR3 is TGTGCCAGCAGCCAAAGTGTCTTGAGCTCCTACGAGCAGTACTTC. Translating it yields CASSQSVLSSYEQYF.

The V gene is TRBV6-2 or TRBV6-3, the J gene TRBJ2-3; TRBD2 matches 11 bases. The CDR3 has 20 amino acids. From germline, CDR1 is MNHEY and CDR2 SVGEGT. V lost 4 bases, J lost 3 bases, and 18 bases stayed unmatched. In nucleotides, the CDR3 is TGTGCCAGCAGTTCGCCGCCTGGGACTAGCGGCCTCTTGGGGACAGATACGCAGTATTTT. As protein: CASSSPPGTSGLLGTDTQYF.

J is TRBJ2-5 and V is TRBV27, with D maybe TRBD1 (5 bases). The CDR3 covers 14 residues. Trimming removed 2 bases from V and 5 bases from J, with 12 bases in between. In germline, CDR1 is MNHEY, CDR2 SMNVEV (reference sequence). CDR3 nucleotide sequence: TGTGCCAGCAGTTTACGATGGGGCCTGGAGACCCAGTACTTC. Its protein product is CASSLRWGLETQYF.

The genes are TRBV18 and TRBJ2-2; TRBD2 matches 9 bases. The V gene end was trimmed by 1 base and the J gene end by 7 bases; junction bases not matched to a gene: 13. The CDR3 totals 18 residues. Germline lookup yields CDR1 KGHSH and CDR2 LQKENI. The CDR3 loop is CASSPRPLGSGSIGELFF. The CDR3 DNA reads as TGTGCCAGCTCACCACGCCCCCTGGGTAGCGGGAGTATCGGGGAGCTGTTTTTT.

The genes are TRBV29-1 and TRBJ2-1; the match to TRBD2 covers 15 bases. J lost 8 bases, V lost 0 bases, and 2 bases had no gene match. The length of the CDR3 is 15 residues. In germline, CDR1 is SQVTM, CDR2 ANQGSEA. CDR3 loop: CSVEDGLAGGDEQFF. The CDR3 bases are TGCAGCGTTGAAGACGGACTAGCGGGAGGGGATGAGCAGTTCTTC.

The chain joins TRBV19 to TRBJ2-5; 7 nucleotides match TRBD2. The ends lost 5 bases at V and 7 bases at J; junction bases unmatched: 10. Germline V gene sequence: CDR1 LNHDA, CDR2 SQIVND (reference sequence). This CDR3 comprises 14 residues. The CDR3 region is CASSLSGTGGTQYF. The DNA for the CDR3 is TGTGCCAGTAGTTTAAGCGGGACGGGTGGGACCCAGTACTTC.

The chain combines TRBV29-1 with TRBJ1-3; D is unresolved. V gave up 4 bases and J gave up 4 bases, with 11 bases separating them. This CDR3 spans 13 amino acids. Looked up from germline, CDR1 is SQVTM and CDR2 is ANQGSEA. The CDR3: CSVVVQIGNTIYF. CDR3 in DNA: TGCAGCGTTGTGGTTCAAATCGGAAACACCATATATTTT.

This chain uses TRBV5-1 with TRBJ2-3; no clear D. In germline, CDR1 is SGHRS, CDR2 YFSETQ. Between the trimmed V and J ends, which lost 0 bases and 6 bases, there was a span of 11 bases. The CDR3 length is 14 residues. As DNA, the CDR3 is TGCGCCAGCAGCTTGGGTAGAGAGGTGGATACGCAGTATTTT. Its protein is CASSLGREVDTQYF.

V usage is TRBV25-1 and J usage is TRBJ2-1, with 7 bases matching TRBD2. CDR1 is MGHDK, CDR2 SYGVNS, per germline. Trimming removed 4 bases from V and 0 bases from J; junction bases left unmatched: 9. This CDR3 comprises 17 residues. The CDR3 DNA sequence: TGTGCCAGCAGTGGTCTCCCTAGCGGTCTCTCCTACAATGAGCAGTTCTTC. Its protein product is CASSGLPSGLSYNEQFF.

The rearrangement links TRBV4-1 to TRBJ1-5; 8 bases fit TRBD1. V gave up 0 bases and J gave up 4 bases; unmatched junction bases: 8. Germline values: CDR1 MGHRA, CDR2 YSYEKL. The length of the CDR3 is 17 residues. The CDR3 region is CASSQDRGRYPNQPQHF. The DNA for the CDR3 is TGCGCCAGCAGCCAAGACAGGGGGCGATATCCTAATCAGCCCCAGCATTTT.

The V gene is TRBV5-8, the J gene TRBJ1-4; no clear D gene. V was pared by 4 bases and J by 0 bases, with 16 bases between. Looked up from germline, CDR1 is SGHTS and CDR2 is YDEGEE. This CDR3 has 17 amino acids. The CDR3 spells CASSPTYSWATNEKLFF. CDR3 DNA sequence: TGTGCCAGCAGCCCAACTTACTCCTGGGCAACTAATGAAAAACTGTTTTTT.

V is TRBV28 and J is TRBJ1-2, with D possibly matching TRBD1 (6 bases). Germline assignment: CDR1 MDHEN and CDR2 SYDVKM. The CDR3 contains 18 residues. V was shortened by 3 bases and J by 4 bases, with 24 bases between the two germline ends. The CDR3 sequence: CASSFPFIRGGAVYGYTF. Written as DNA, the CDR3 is TGTGCCAGCAGTTTCCCTTTTATTCGCGGGGGGGCGGTCTATGGCTACACCTTC.

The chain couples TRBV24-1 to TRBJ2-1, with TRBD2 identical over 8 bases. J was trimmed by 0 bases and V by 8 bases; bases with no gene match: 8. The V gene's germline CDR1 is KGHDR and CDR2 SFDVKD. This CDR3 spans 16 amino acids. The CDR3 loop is CATTYGLATSYNEQFF. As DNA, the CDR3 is TGTGCCACCACCTACGGACTAGCCACCTCCTACAATGAGCAGTTCTTC.

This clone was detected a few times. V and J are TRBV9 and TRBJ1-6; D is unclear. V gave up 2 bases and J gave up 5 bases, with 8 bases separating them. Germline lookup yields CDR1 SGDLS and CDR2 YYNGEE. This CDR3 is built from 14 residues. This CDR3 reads CASSVAGDNSPLHF. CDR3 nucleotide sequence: TGTGCCAGCAGCGTGGCAGGTGATAATTCACCCCTCCACTTT. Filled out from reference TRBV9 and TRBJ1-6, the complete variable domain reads DSGVTQTPKHLITATGQRVTLRCSPRSGDLSVYWYQQSLDQGLQFLIQYYNGEERAKGNILERFSAQQFPDLHSELNLSSLELGDSALYFCASSVAGDNSPLHFGNGTRLTVT.

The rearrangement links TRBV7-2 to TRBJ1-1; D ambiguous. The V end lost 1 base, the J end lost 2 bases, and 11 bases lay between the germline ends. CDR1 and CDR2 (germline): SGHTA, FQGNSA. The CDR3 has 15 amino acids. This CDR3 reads CASSLVLGPNTEAFF. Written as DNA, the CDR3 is TGTGCCAGCAGCTTAGTTTTAGGGCCAAACACTGAAGCTTTCTTT. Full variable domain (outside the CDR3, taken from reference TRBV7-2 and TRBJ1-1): GAGVSQSPSNKVTEKGKDVELRCDPISGHTALYWYRQSLGQGLEFLIYFQGNSAPDKSGLPSDRFSAERTGGSVSTLTIQRTQQEDSAVYLCASSLVLGPNTEAFFGQGTRLTVV.

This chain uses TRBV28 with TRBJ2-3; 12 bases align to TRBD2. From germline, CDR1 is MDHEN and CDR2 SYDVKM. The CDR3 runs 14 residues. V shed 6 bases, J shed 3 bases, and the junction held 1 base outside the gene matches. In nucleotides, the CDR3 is TGTGCCAGCAGCCTAGCGGGAGGGACAGATACGCAGTATTTT. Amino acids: CASSLAGGTDTQYF.

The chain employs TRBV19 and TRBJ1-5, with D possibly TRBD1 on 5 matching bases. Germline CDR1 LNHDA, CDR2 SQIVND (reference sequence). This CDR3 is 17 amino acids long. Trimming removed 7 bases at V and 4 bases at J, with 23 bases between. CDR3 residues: CASMRRVGRRGNQPQHF. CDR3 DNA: TGTGCCAGTATGAGGCGGGTGGGACGGCGGGGAAATCAGCCCCAGCATTTT.

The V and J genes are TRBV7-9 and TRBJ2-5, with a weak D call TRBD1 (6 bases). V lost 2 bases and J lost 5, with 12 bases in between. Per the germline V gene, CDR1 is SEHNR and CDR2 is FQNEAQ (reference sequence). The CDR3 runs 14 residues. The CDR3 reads CASSLPGAEETQYF. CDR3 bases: TGTGCCAGCAGCTTACCAGGGGCGGAGGAGACCCAGTACTTC. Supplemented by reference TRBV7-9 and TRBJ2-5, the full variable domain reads DTGVSQNPRHKITKRGQNVTFRCDPISEHNRLYWYRQTLGQGPEFLTYFQNEAQLEKSRLLSDRFSAERPKGSFSTLEIQRTEQGDSAMYLCASSLPGAEETQYFGPGTRLLVL.